This TCR beta chain originates from a study of graft-versus-host responses after intestinal transplantation. Across the whole study: Anti-thymocyte globulin induction, then tacrolimus and steroids for two to four years, went to all recipients.

Looked up from germline, CDR1 is SGHVS and CDR2 is FQNEAQ. V shed 4 bases and J shed 0 bases, with 18 bases lying between them. The CDR3 runs 18 residues. TCRdb's copy holds only in-frame clones and misses some; the assay was immunoSEQ multiplex PCR. The sample lists 10,000 to 15,000 clones; under 95% were seen once. The receptor was isolated from a human patient who received an intestinal transplant, so some T cells may come from the graft donor. The sequencing here drew on PBMCs, taken 950 to 1,300 days after intestinal transplantation. The chain uses TRBV7-8 and TRBJ1-4, with D perhaps TRBD1 (5 bases). DNA for the CDR3: TGTGCCAGCAGCTCAGCTCCACGACAGATCGCAACTAATGAAAAACTGTTTTTT. It codes for CASSSAPRQIATNEKLFF.